The clone carrying this TCR beta chain occurred a few times. Its antigen remains unidentified. These data are taken from a study of blood T cells in healthy people across ages. No fewer than 6 micrograms of total RNA were isolated from every sample. Study results and caveats: TCR beta diversity was tightly associated with the proportion of naive T cells.

A J-beta primer mix and a sample-barcoded 5' primer were used in a second PCR of roughly 7 to 12 cycles. TCRdb reprocessed the 5' RACE reads via MiXCR and lists one record per CDR3 protein. The data contain more than 1.4 million distinct CDR3 sequences, roughly 40% of them singletons. The CDR3 length is 15 residues. Germline lookup yields CDR1 LGHDT and CDR2 YNNKEL (reference sequence). Trimming pared 0 bases from V and 4 bases from J, leaving 12 bases between. The chain links TRBV3-1 to TRBJ1-2; D is possibly TRBD1 (6 bases). Specimen: blood. The clonotype originates from a woman between 18 and 29 years old in good health. This chain's CDR3 is CASSQDVTGTYGYTF. In nucleotides, the CDR3 is TGTGCCAGCAGCCAAGACGTAACAGGGACCTATGGCTACACCTTC.